These T cell receptor beta chains were read from a single sample in a study of blood T cell repertoires in COVID-19. Here immunoSEQ multiplex PCR was the method, and the copy in TCRdb shows in-frame clones only, minus some. The sample yields 150,000 to 200,000 clones, 85% to 90% seen once. Sequenced: peripheral blood. The source is a woman aged 80 or over in a cohort sampled during active or convalescent COVID-19. Both conserved end residues are part of each CDR3. Fields, in order: D gene, J gene, clone size, V gene, CDR3 protein, CDR3 DNA. The D gene is left open where the match is weak. For some rows the clone size is stated as once, few or many, or as a class when expanded; others skip it.

>NA|TRBJ1-2|NA|TRBV3-1/TRBV3-2
CASSQGTVSYGYTF
TGTGCCAGCAGCCAAGGCACCGTCAGTTATGGCTACACCTTC
>NA|TRBJ2-7|NA|TRBV7-9
CASSRKTSRVSYEQYF
TGTGCCAGCAGCCGAAAAACCTCGAGGGTCTCCTACGAGCAGTACTTC
>TRBD1|TRBJ1-3|NA|TRBV23-1
CASRLTGDPSGNTIYF
TGCGCCAGCAGGCTTACAGGGGATCCCTCTGGAAACACCATATATTTT
>TRBD2|TRBJ2-5|NA|TRBV7-2
CASSYLAGGRETQYF
TGTGCCAGCAGCTACCTAGCGGGGGGGCGCGAGACCCAGTACTTC
>NA|TRBJ1-1|NA|TRBV11-3
CASKRRRGTEAFF
TGTGCCAGCAAAAGACGGAGGGGCACTGAAGCTTTCTTT
>NA|TRBJ1-3|once|TRBV5-1
CASSLAAGSGNTIYF
TGCGCCAGCAGCTTGGCCGCAGGCTCTGGAAACACCATATATTTT
>NA|TRBJ2-5|NA|TRBV20-1
CSASPGSSFAETQYF
TGCAGTGCTAGTCCCGGGTCGAGCTTCGCCGAGACCCAGTACTTC
>NA|TRBJ2-2|few|TRBV14
CASSPRRGPYTGELFF
TGTGCCAGCAGTCCCCGGAGGGGGCCTTACACCGGGGAGCTGTTTTTT
>NA|TRBJ1-2|NA|TRBV7-2
CASSLTEDYGYTF
TGTGCCAGCAGCTTGACAGAGGACTATGGCTACACCTTC
>NA|TRBJ1-1|NA|TRBV3-1/TRBV3-2
CASSQESRAKNTEAFF
TGTGCCAGCAGCCAAGAATCCAGGGCCAAGAACACTGAAGCTTTCTTT
>NA|TRBJ1-4|NA|TRBV5-4
CASSAGRLATNEKLFF
TGTGCCAGCAGCGCGGGTCGTCTTGCAACTAATGAAAAACTGTTTTTT
>TRBD1|TRBJ1-3|NA|TRBV7-2
CASSEGQLSGNTIYF
TGTGCCAGCAGCGAGGGACAGCTCTCTGGAAACACCATATATTTT
>NA|TRBJ2-3|NA|TRBV6-5
CAVRETSTDTQYF
TGTGCCGTCCGGGAAACTAGCACTGATACGCAGTATTTT
>NA|TRBJ1-1|NA|TRBV7-9
CASSLVSARSLLGAFF
TGTGCCAGCAGCTTAGTTAGTGCCAGGTCCCTTTTAGGAGCTTTCTTT
>TRBD2|TRBJ2-1|NA|TRBV18
CASSPGLAAVNEQFF
TGTGCCAGCTCACCAGGACTAGCGGCGGTCAATGAGCAGTTCTTC
>TRBD1|TRBJ2-2|NA|TRBV7-2
CASSPLDRGGGELFF
TGTGCCAGCAGCCCCTTGGACAGGGGAGGCGGGGAGCTGTTTTTT
>NA|TRBJ2-3|NA|TRBV6-5
CASQEADTQYF
TGTGCCAGTCAAGAGGCAGATACGCAGTATTTT
>NA|TRBJ2-7|NA|TRBV11-3
CASSLEFGVVHEQYF
TGTGCCAGCAGCTTAGAGTTCGGGGTCGTCCACGAGCAGTACTTC
>TRBD2|TRBJ2-1|NA|TRBV14
CASGNSGRYNEQFF
TGTGCCAGCGGAAATAGCGGGAGGTACAATGAGCAGTTCTTC
>NA|TRBJ1-5|NA|TRBV7-2
CASSFYGLSRQPQHF
TGTGCCAGCAGCTTCTACGGGTTATCCCGGCAGCCCCAGCATTTT
>NA|TRBJ2-2|NA|TRBV10-1
CASRIDRYTGELFF
TGCGCCAGCAGGATAGACAGATACACCGGGGAGCTGTTTTTT
>TRBD1|TRBJ2-1|NA|TRBV25-1
CASSLSGQGNEQFF
TGTGCCAGCAGCCTATCGGGACAGGGGAATGAGCAGTTCTTC
>NA|TRBJ1-2|NA|TRBV4-3
CASSPPVAGYGYTF
TGCGCCAGCAGCCCCCCGGTCGCGGGCTATGGCTACACCTTC
>TRBD1|TRBJ2-1|NA|TRBV6-6
CASSTPGQGGNEQFF
TGTGCCAGCAGCACTCCGGGACAGGGAGGAAATGAGCAGTTCTTC
>TRBD1|TRBJ1-5|NA|TRBV12-3/TRBV12-4
CASSGTGQPQHF
TGTGCCAGCAGTGGGACAGGCCAGCCCCAGCATTTT
>NA|TRBJ1-2|once|TRBV27
CASSLGRDYGYTF
TGTGCCAGCAGTTTGGGCAGGGACTATGGCTACACCTTC
>NA|TRBJ1-1|NA|TRBV5-6
CASSPSRRIQGWVNTEAFF
TGTGCCAGCAGCCCCTCAAGGCGGATACAGGGTTGGGTGAACACTGAAGCTTTCTTT
>NA|TRBJ1-6|NA|TRBV29-1
CSVQAGDYNSPLHF
TGCAGCGTTCAAGCAGGGGATTATAATTCACCCCTCCACTTT
>NA|TRBJ1-4|NA|TRBV19
CASTPVPGRRIVF
TGTGCCAGTACCCCTGTCCCAGGGCGTCGTATAGTTTTT